The TCR beta chain under discussion was sequenced for a study of early T cells in non-severe SARS-CoV-2 infection. This clonotype was counted many times. Its antigen remains unknown. TCRdb recomputed calls from the 5' RACE reads with MiXCR, one row per CDR3 protein. The top ten clones hold 8% to 10% of a sample with some 64,000 distinct CDR3 sequences, less than 15% of them seen once. The study, taken as a whole, reports: Matching results from VDJdb favored anti-spike CD8 responses, leaving private and CD4 specificities undetected.

Sequenced: whole blood. This clonotype was obtained from an adult who was a healthcare worker with PCR-confirmed SARS-CoV-2 infection or an uninfected control (not recorded which).

CDR3 in amino acids: CASSPTGVAETQYF. The DNA of the CDR3 is TGTGCCAGCAGCCCAACGGGAGTAGCCGAGACCCAGTACTTC. This chain joins TRBV12-3 or TRBV12-4 and TRBJ2-5, with a possible D match to TRBD2 (6 bases). This CDR3 has 14 residues. The V end lost 6 bases, the J end lost 5 bases, and 16 bases lay between the germline ends.